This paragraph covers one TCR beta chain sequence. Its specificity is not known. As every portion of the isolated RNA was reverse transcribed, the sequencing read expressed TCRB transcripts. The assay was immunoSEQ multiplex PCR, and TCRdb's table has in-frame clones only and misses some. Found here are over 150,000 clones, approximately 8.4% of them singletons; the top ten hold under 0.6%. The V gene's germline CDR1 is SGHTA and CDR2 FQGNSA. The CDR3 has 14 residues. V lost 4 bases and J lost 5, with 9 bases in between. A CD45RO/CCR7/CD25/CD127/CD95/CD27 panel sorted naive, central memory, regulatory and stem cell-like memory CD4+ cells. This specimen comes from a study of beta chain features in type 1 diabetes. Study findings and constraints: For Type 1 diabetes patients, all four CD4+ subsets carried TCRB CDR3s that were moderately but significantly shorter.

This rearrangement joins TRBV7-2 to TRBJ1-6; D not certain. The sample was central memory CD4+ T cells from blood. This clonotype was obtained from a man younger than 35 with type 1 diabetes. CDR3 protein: CASSSRYHNSPLHF. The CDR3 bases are TGTGCCAGCAGCTCGCGGTACCATAATTCACCCCTCCACTTT.